A single sample gave rise to the 11 T cell receptor beta chains below, sequenced in a study of regulatory T cells in long-lasting Graves disease. The time point was: newly diagnosed GD, antithyroid drugs for less than 3 months. Generation of the TCR library employed RNA extracted from PBMCs. According to the study, TCR beta libraries were built with iRepertoire HTBI primers and CDR3-region Arm-PCR. TCRdb recomputed calls from the multiplex PCR reads with MiXCR, one row per CDR3 protein. This sample yields about 450,000 distinct CDR3 sequences, of which less than 20% are seen a single time; 9.5% to 12% belongs to the top ten. The same specimen was also included in a second study, on T cells in Graves' hyperthyroidism and ophthalmopathy.

Source: peripheral blood mononuclear cells (PBMCs), taken at new diagnosis, from a patient treated with antithyroid drugs. Source of these receptors: a woman aged 25 to 39 with Graves disease.

This clonotype was counted ten times or more. This chain links TRBV30 with TRBJ1-4; D not certain. The CDR3 has 13 residues. Trimming cost V 5 bases and J 0 bases, with 7 bases left between them. The germline gives CDR1 GTSNPN, CDR2 SVGIG (reference sequence). CDR3 coding DNA: TGTGCCTGGCAGAAGTCAACTAATGAAAAACTGTTTTTT. It yields the protein CAWQKSTNEKLFF.

Points on this clonotype: A much larger clone lies a single base off, so this may be a read error. Because the CDR3 is missing its conserved closing phenylalanine or tryptophan, this is likely a read error. DNA for the CDR3: TGTGCCAGCAGTTACGGGCCGAACTACGAGCAGTACCTC. Amino acid sequence: CASSYGPNYEQYL. V gene TRBV6-5 combines with J gene TRBJ2-7; D unclear. The germline V gene has CDR1 MNHEY and CDR2 SVGAGI. Deletions cut 2 bases from V and 3 bases from J, with 8 bases between. CDR3 size: 13 residues.

There are a few counts of this clonotype. This chain uses TRBV7-9 with TRBJ2-2; TRBD1 or TRBD2 may be the D gene (7 bases each). The V gene's germline CDR1 is SEHNR and CDR2 FQNEAQ (reference sequence). V gave up 11 bases and J gave up 4 bases, with 17 bases separating them. CDR3 length equals 14 residues. The CDR3 region is CALFRRGGTGELFF. DNA of the CDR3: TGTGCCCTCTTTCGCAGGGGGGGCACCGGGGAGCTGTTTTTT.

This clonotype was counted ten times or more. This chain uses TRBV15 with TRBJ2-3, with 7 positions matching TRBD2. J lost 1 base, V lost 3 bases, and 1 base had no gene match. Looked up from germline, CDR1 is LNHNV and CDR2 is YYDKDF (reference sequence). The CDR3 extends over 14 amino acids. DNA of the CDR3: TGTGCCACCAGCAGGGGGGGGGGCACAGATACGCAGTATTTT. Its protein is CATSRGGGTDTQYF. Variable domain in full (rest from reference TRBV15 and TRBJ2-3): DAMVIQNPRYQVTQFGKPVTLSCSQTLNHNVMYWYQQKSSQAPKLLFHYYDKDFNNEADTPDNFQSRRPNTSFCFLDIRSPGLGDTAMYLCATSRGGGTDTQYFGPGTRLTVL.

The chain combines TRBV5-1 with TRBJ2-1; 12 nucleotides align to TRBD2. Germline CDR1 is SGHRS and CDR2 is YFSETQ. The CDR3 length is 15 residues. Trimming at V came to 3 bases and at J to 5 bases, leaving 3 bases not matched to a gene. The CDR3 protein is CASSWTSGTHNEQFF. Written as DNA, the CDR3 is TGCGCCAGCAGCTGGACTAGCGGGACCCACAATGAGCAGTTCTTC.

This clonotype has at least ten counts. This chain links TRBV29-1 with TRBJ2-5, with D perhaps matching TRBD1 or TRBD2 (6 bases each). V dropped 6 bases and J dropped 5 bases, with 22 bases sitting between them. Germline V lookup: CDR1 SQVTM, CDR2 ANQGSEA. This CDR3 spans 15 amino acids. The CDR3 coding sequence is TGCAGCGTGGGAATACAGGGAGCGGGCAGTGAGACCCAGTACTTC. Amino acid sequence: CSVGIQGAGSETQYF.

This clonotype appeared many times. This chain links TRBV28 with TRBJ2-7; TRBD1 might be the D (6 bases). Germline V gene sequence: CDR1 MDHEN, CDR2 SYDVKM. V lost 5 bases to trimming and J lost 7 bases, with 9 bases between them. CDR3 length equals 11 residues. The DNA for the CDR3 is TGTGCCAGCAGTCCCGGACAGGAGCAGTACTTC. Translated: CASSPGQEQYF.

A word on this clonotype: A much larger clone lies one base from this, so it may be a read error. The CDR3 loop is CASTPLEMDSAAHF. In DNA, the CDR3 is TGTGCCAGCACCCCACTCGAAATGGACAGTGCCGCTCACTTC. This rearrangement joins TRBV28 to TRBJ2-7, with D maybe TRBD1 (6 bases). The length of the CDR3 is 14 residues. Looked up from germline, CDR1 is MDHEN and CDR2 is SYDVKM.

CDR3 in amino acids: CASGTPGLVDEQYF. In DNA form, the CDR3 reads TGCGCCAGCGGCACCCCGGGCCTGGTGGACGAGCAGTACTTC. This sequence joins TRBV5-1 and TRBJ2-7; D unclear. Germline V CDR1 and CDR2: SGHRS, YFSETQ. CDR3 length: 14 residues. Between the trimmed V and J ends, which lost 7 bases and 5 bases, there was a span of 19 bases.

This clonotype appeared many times. This chain uses TRBV6-1 with TRBJ2-7; no firm D call. The germline V and J ends were trimmed by 0 bases and 5 bases, with 5 bases remaining between them. Germline values: CDR1 MNHNS, CDR2 SASEGT. This CDR3 is 12 amino acids long. In DNA form, the CDR3 reads TGTGCCAGCAGTGAAGCCCTGAACGAGCAGTACTTC. Translated: CASSEALNEQYF.

This clonotype was seen more than once but under ten times. This chain connects TRBV6-2 or TRBV6-3 to TRBJ1-5; D possibly corresponds to TRBD1 (6 bases). Germline CDR1 and CDR2: MNHEY and SVGEGT. The length of the CDR3 is 16 residues. V lost 7 bases and J lost 4, with 20 bases in between. The CDR3 is CASTHRVRRRNQPQHF. Here the CDR3 DNA reads TGTGCCAGCACCCACAGGGTACGGCGACGGAATCAGCCCCAGCATTTT.